Sequencing of this T cell receptor (beta chain) was carried out in a study of T-cell memory formation after mild COVID-19. Study-level background: Largely donor-specific sequence clusters came from two donors. Study-wide findings and caveats: Of the contracting clones, CD4+ ones lay mainly in CM and EM, and CD8+ ones in EMRA. Second-wave clones reaching peak frequency on day 37 lacked confirmed SARS-CoV-2 specificity.

TCRalpha and TCRbeta libraries used 5'RACE with constant-segment primers and UMIs. Each CDR3 protein gets one entry after TCRdb re-called the 5' RACE reads with MiXCR. The sample includes about 340,000 distinct CDR3 sequences, 10% to 15% of them seen just once. Germline V lookup: CDR1 LGHNA, CDR2 YSLEER. This CDR3 is 15 amino acids long. Trimming removed 0 bases from V and 5 bases from J, with 10 bases in between. Remarks on this clonotype: Its antigen remains unknown.

This receptor was identified in a man aged 18 to 30 who had mild COVID-19 (a few samples of this study predate the infection). Cell type and time point are not known. V is TRBV4-3 and J is TRBJ2-2; D possibly corresponds to TRBD2 (5 bases). Sequencing was done on a sample of PBMCs or a T cell subset sorted from them (not recorded which). The CDR3, as DNA: TGCGCCAGCAGCCAAGAGACTGGAGGAACCGGGGAGCTGTTTTTT. Translating gives CASSQETGGTGELFF.